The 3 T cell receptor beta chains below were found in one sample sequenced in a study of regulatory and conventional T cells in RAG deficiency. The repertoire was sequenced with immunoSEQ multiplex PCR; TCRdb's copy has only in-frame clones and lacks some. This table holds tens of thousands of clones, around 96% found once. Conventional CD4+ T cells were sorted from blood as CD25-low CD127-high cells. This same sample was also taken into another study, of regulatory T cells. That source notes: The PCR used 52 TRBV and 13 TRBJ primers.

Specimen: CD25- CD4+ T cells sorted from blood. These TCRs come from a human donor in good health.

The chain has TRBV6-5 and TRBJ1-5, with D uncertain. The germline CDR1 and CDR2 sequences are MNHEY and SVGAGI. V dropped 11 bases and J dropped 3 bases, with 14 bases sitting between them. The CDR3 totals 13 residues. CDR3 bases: TGTGCCTCATCGACCGGGTACAATCAGCCCCAGCATTTT. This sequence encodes CASSTGYNQPQHF.

The CDR3 here is CASSKSLPSGRPNEQFF. As DNA, the CDR3 is TGTGCCAGCAGCAAGAGTTTGCCTAGCGGGAGGCCCAATGAGCAGTTCTTC. The chain recombines TRBV21-1 with TRBJ2-1; the D call of TRBD2 is as the table states it, not checked on the DNA. TRBV21-1 is a pseudogene. This CDR3 has 17 residues.

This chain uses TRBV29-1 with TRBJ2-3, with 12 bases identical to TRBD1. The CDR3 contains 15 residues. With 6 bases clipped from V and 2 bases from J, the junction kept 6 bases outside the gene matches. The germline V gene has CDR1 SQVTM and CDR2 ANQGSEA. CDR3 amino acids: CSVGQGARVTDTQYF. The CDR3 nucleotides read TGCAGCGTGGGACAGGGGGCGCGTGTCACAGATACGCAGTATTTT.